This T cell receptor beta chain is drawn from a study of cytomegalovirus exposure and HLA in healthy donors. Across the study: Of 300 to 500 genotyped donors, more than 70% clustered with self-reported Caucasian donors.

This CDR3 region has 15 residues. Germline values: CDR1 SNHLY, CDR2 FYNNEI. V shed 6 bases and J shed 2 bases, with 11 bases lying between them. A remark on this clone: Its specificity is not known.

Study-level results: As a later analysis revealed, most CMV-associated TCR beta chains appeared HLA-restricted. With later analysis, a missense DCLRE1C variant became linked to TCR beta V- and J-gene trimming. Sequencing artifact likely explains a cluster of highly shared sequence variants.

In the PCR, 60 Vbeta and 13 Jbeta primers were used. Libraries were prepared by immunoSEQ multiplex PCR; TCRdb keeps only in-frame clonotypes and omits some of them. Seen here are a few hundred thousand clones, around 90% observed once, and the top ten hold 2% to 3%. This receptor was taken from a woman aged 18 to 35 in good health and CMV-seronegative. Sequencing was performed on PBMCs. The V gene is TRBV2, the J gene TRBJ1-6, with D tentatively TRBD1 (6 bases). The CDR3 loop reads CASRPGQPYNSPLHF. In DNA form, the CDR3 reads TGTGCCAGCAGGCCGGGACAACCCTATAATTCACCCCTCCACTTT.